A single sample is the source of the 5 T cell receptor beta chains below, sequenced in a study of CD4 T cell repertoires in COVID-19. Sequencing was performed with immunoSEQ multiplex PCR; in TCRdb, only in-frame clones are kept and a portion is missing. The sample holds about 75,000 clones; roughly four fifths are singletons and the top ten take roughly 0.58%. This specimen was CD4+ T cells from peripheral blood, taken after recovery from COVID-19. Source of these receptors: a human donor who had COVID-19.

The rearrangement joins TRBV18 to TRBJ2-7, with D hard to call. Germline CDR1 and CDR2: KGHSH and LQKENI. V dropped 4 bases and J dropped 4 bases, with 8 bases sitting between them. The CDR3 has 12 amino acids. Written as DNA, the CDR3 is TGTGCCAGCTCACGCTCGAATTACGAGCAGTACTTC. Amino acids: CASSRSNYEQYF.

Only one count was recorded for this clone. The V call is TRBV15, the J call TRBJ2-6; 7 bases align to TRBD1. The CDR3 consists of 16 residues. Germline values: CDR1 LNHNV, CDR2 YYDKDF (reference sequence). V dropped 2 bases and J dropped 4; count of bases not matched to a gene: 5. CDR3: CATSRRTGGGANVLTF. The CDR3 DNA is TGTGCCACCAGCAGAAGGACAGGAGGAGGGGCCAACGTCCTGACTTTC.

This rearrangement joins TRBV7-9 to TRBJ2-1; TRBD2 matches at 9 bases. The CDR3 extends over 14 amino acids. The germline gives CDR1 SEHNR, CDR2 FQNEAQ (reference sequence). V lost 4 bases to trimming and J lost 8 bases; unmatched junction nucleotides: 6. CDR3 sequence (DNA): TGTGCCAGCAGCTCGGCCGGGACTAGCCATGAGCAGTTCTTC. Residues: CASSSAGTSHEQFF.

The V gene is TRBV9, the J gene TRBJ2-7; D is unresolved. The V end was cut by 3 bases, the J end by 5 bases, with 6 bases between. Germline CDR1 reads SGDLS; CDR2 reads YYNGEE. The CDR3 is 11 amino acids. Written as DNA, the CDR3 is TGTGCCAGCAGCGCACTAAACGAGCAGTACTTC. Its translation is CASSALNEQYF.

The V gene is TRBV2, the J gene TRBJ2-7; TRBD2 agrees at 13 bases. V was clipped by 6 bases and J by 5 bases; unmatched bases: 4. This CDR3 contains 14 residues. Germline CDR1 and CDR2: SNHLY and FYNNEI. The CDR3 is CASRRLAGGNEQYF. CDR3 DNA: TGTGCCAGCAGAAGACTAGCGGGAGGAAACGAGCAGTACTTC.